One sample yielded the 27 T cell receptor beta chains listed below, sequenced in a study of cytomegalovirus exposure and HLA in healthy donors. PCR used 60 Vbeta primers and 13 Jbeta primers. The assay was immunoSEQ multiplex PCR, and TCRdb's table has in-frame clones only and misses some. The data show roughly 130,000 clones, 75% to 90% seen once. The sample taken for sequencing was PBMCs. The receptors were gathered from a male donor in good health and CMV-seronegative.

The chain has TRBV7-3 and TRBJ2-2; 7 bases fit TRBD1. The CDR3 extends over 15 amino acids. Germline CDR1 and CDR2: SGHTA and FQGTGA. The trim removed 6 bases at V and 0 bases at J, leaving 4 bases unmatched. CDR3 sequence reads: CASSPGQANTGELFF. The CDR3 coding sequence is TGTGCCAGCAGTCCCGGACAGGCGAACACCGGGGAGCTGTTTTTT. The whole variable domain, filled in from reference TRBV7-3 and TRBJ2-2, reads GAGVSQTPSNKVTEKGKYVELRCDPISGHTALYWYRQSLGQGPEFLIYFQGTGAADDSGLPNDRFFAVRPEGSVSTLKIQRTERGDSAVYLCASSPGQANTGELFFGEGSRLTVL.

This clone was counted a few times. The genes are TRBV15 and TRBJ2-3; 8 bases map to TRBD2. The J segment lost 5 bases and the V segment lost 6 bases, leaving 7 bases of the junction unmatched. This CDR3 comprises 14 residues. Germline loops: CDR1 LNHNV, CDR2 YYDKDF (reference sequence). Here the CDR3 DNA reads TGTGCCACCAGTTCGGGGGGGCGGGGAGATACGCAGTATTTT. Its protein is CATSSGGRGDTQYF. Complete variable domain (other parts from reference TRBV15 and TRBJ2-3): DAMVIQNPRYQVTQFGKPVTLSCSQTLNHNVMYWYQQKSSQAPKLLFHYYDKDFNNEADTPDNFQSRRPNTSFCFLDIRSPGLGDTAMYLCATSSGGRGDTQYFGPGTRLTVL.

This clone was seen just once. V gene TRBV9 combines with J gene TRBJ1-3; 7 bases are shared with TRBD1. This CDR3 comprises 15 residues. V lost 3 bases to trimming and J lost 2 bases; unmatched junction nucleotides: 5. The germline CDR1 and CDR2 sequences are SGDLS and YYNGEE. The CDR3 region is CASSAQTGTGNTIYF. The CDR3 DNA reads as TGTGCCAGCAGCGCGCAGACAGGGACTGGAAACACCATATATTTT.

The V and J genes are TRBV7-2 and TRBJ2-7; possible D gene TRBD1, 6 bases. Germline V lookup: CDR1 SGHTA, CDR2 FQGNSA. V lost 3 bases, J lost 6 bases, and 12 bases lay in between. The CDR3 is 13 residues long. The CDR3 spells CASSFPGEGEQYF. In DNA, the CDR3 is TGTGCCAGCAGCTTTCCAGGGGAAGGCGAGCAGTACTTC.

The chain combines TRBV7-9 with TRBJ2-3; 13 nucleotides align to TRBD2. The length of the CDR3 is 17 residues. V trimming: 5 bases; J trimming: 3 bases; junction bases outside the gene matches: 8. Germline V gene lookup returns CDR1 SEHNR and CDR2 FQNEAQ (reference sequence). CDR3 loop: CASSPQLAGGLTDTQYF. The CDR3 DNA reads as TGTGCCAGCAGCCCACAACTAGCGGGGGGGCTAACAGATACGCAGTATTTT. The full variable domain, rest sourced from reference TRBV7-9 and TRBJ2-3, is DTGVSQNPRHKITKRGQNVTFRCDPISEHNRLYWYRQTLGQGPEFLTYFQNEAQLEKSRLLSDRFSAERPKGSFSTLEIQRTEQGDSAMYLCASSPQLAGGLTDTQYFGPGTRLTVL.

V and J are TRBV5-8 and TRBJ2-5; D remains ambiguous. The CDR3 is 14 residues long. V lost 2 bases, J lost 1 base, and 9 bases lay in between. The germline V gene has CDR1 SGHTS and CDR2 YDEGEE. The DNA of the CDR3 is TGTGCCAGCAGCTTTCGCCCCAGCCAAGAGACCCAGTACTTC. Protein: CASSFRPSQETQYF.

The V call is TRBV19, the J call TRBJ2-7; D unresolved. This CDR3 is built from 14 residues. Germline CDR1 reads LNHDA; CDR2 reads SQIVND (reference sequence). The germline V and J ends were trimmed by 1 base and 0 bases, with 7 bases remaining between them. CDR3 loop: CASSIGPSSYEQYF. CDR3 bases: TGTGCCAGTAGTATAGGACCTAGCTCCTACGAGCAGTACTTC.

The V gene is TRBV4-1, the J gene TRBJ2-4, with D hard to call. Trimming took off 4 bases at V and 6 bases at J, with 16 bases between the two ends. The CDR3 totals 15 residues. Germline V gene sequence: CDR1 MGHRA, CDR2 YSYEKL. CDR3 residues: CASSPPGVPPNIQYF. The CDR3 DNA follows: TGCGCCAGCAGCCCTCCAGGCGTCCCCCCAAACATTCAGTACTTC.

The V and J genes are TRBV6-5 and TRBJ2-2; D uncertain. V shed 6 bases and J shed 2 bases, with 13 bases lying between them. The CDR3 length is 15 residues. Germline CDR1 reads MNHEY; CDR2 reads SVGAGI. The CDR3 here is CASSPRNFNTGELFF. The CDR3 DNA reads TGTGCCAGCAGCCCCAGAAATTTTAACACCGGGGAGCTGTTTTTT.

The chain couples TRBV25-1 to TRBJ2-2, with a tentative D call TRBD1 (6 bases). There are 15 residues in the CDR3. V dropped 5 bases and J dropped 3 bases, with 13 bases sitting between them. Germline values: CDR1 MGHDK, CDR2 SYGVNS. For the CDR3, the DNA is TGTGCCAGCAGTTCCGGGACAAGACACACCGGGGAGCTGTTTTTT. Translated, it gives CASSSGTRHTGELFF.

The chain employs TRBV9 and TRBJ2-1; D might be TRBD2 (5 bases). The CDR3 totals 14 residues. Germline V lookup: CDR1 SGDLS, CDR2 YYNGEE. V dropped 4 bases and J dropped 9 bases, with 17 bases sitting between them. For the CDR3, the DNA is TGTGCCAGCAGCCCCAGTGGAGGCCCCGGTGAGCAGTTCTTC. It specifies CASSPSGGPGEQFF.

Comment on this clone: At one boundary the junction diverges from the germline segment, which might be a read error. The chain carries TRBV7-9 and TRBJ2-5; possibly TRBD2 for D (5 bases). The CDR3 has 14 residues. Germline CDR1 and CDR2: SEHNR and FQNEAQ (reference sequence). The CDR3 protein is CSSSSTGKRETQYF. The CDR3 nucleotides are TGTTCCAGCAGCTCAACCGGGAAAAGGGAGACCCAGTACTTC.

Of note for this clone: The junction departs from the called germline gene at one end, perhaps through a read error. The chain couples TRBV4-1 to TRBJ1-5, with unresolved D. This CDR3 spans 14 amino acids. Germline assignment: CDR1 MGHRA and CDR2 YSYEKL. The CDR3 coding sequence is TGCGCCAGCAGACAAGCCCACGGTAATCAGCCCCAGCATTTT. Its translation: CASRQAHGNQPQHF.

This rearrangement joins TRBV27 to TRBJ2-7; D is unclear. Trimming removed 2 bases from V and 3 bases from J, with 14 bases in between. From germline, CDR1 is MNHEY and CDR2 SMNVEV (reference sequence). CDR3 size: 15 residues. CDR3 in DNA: TGTGCCAGCAGTTTAGAGGCAACCCCTGGCTACGAGCAGTACTTC. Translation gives CASSLEATPGYEQYF.

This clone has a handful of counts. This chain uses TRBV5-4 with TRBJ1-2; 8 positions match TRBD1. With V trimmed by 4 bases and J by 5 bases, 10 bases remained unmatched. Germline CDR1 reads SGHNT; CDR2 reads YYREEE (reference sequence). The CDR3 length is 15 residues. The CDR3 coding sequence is TGTGCCAGCAGCGTAGGACAGGGAACACTGTATGGCTACACCTTC. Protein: CASSVGQGTLYGYTF. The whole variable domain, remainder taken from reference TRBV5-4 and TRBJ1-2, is ETGVTQSPTHLIKTRGQQVTLRCSSQSGHNTVSWYQQALGQGPQFIFQYYREEENGRGNFPPRFSGLQFPNYSSELNVNALELDDSALYLCASSVGQGTLYGYTFGSGTRLTVV.

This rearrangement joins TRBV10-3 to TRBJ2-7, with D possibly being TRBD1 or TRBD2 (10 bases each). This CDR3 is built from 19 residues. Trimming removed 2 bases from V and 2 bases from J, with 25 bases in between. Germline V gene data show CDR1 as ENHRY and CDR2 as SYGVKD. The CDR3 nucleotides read TGTGCCATCAGTGAGGGGAGACAGGGGGCTAGCGGGAGAACCTACGAGCAGTACTTC. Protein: CAISEGRQGASGRTYEQYF.

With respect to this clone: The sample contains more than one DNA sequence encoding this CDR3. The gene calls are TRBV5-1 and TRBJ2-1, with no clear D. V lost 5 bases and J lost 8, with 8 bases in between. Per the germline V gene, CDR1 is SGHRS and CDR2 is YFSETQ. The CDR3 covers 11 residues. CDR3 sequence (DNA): TGCGCCAGCAGTCTACGGGATGAGCAGTTCTTC. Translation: CASSLRDEQFF. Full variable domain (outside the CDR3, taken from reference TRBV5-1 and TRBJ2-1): KAGVTQTPRYLIKTRGQQVTLSCSPISGHRSVSWYQQTPGQGLQFLFEYFSETQRNKGNFPGRFSGRQFSNSRSEMNVSTLELGDSALYLCASSLRDEQFFGPGTRLTVL.

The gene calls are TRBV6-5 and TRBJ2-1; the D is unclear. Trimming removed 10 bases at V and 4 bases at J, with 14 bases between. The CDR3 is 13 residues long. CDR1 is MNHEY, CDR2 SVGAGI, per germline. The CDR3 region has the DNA TGTGCCACTTCAAAAGACAAATACAATGAGCAGTTCTTC. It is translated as CATSKDKYNEQFF.

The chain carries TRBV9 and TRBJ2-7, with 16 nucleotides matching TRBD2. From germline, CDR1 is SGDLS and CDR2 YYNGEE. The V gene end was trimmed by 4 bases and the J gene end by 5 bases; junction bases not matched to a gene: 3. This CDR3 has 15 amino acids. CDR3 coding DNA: TGTGCCAGCAGCCCCGGGACTAGCGGGGGGGACGAGCAGTACTTC. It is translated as CASSPGTSGGDEQYF.

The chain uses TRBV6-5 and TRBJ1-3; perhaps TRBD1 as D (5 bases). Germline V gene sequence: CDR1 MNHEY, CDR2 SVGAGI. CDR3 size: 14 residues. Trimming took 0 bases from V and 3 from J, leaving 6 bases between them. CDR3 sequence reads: CASSYSGLGNTIYF. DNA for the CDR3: TGTGCCAGCAGTTACTCGGGACTTGGAAACACCATATATTTT.

In nucleotides, the CDR3 is TGTGCCAGTAGTCAAGGGGGTACCAACGTCCTGACTTTC. It specifies CASSQGGTNVLTF. The chain combines TRBV19 with TRBJ2-6; D possibly corresponds to TRBD1 (6 bases). This CDR3 is built from 13 residues. The V end was cut by 5 bases, the J end by 8 bases, with 10 bases between. Per the germline V gene, CDR1 is LNHDA and CDR2 is SQIVND (reference sequence).

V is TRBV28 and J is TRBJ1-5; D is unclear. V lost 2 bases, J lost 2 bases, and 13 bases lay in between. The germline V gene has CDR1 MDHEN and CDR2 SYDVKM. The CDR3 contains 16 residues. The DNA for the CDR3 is TGTGCCAGCAGTTTAGGGAGGTCGAGGGGCAATCAGCCCCAGCATTTT. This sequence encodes CASSLGRSRGNQPQHF.

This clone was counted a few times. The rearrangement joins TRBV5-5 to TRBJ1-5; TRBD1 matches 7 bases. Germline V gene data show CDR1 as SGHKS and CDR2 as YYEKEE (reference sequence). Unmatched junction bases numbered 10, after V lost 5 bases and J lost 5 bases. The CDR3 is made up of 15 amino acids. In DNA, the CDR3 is TGTGCCAGCAGTTCTGGACAGGACATTTATCAGCCCCAGCATTTT. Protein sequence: CASSSGQDIYQPQHF. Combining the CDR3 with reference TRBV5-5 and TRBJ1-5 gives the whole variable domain DAGVTQSPTHLIKTRGQQVTLRCSPISGHKSVSWYQQVLGQGPQFIFQYYEKEERGRGNFPDRFSARQFPNYSSELNVNALLLGDSALYLCASSSGQDIYQPQHFGDGTRLSIL.

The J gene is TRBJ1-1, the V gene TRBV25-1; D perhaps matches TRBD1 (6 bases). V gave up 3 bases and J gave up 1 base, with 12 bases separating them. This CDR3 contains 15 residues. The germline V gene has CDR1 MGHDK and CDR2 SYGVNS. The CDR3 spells CASSDTGHQNTEAFF. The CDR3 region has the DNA TGTGCCAGCAGTGACACGGGACACCAGAACACTGAAGCTTTCTTT.

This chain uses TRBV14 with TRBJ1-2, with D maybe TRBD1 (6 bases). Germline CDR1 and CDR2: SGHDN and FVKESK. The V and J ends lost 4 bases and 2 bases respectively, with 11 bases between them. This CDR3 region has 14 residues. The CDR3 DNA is TGTGCCAGCAGCCCCCGGGACACCAACTATGGCTACACCTTC. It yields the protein CASSPRDTNYGYTF.

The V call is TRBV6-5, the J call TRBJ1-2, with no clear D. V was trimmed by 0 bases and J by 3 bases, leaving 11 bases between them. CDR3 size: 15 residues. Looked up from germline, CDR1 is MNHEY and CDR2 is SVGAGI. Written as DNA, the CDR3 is TGTGCCAGCAGTTACTCGCGGCTCGCGGACTATGGCTACACCTTC. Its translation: CASSYSRLADYGYTF.

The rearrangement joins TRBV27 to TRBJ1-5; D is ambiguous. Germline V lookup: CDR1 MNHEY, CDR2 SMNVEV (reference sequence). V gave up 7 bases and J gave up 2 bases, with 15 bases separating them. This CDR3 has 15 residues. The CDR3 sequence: CASMQGLGGNQPQHF. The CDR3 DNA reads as TGTGCCAGCATGCAAGGCCTTGGAGGCAATCAGCCCCAGCATTTT.